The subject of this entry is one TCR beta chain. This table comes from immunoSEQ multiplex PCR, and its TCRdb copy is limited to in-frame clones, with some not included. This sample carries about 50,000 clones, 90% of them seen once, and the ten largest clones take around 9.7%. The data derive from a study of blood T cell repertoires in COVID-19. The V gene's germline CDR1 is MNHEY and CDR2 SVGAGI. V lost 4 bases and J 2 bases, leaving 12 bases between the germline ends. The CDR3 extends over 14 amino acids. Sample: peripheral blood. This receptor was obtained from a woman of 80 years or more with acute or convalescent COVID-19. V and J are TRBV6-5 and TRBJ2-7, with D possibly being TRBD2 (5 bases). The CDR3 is CASSSPGSTYEQYF. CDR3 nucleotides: TGTGCCAGCAGTTCCCCGGGGTCGACCTACGAGCAGTACTTC.